The rows below give T cell receptor beta chains drawn from one sample of a study of blood T cell repertoires in COVID-19. The repertoire was sequenced with immunoSEQ multiplex PCR; TCRdb's copy has only in-frame clones and lacks some. Seen here are 30,000 to 45,000 clones, around 78% observed once, and the top ten hold about 35%. Input material: peripheral blood. The receptor set was obtained from a man aged 60 to 75 with acute or convalescent COVID-19. Each CDR3 is given with its conserved first and last residue. The D gene is left open where the match is weak. A clone size is listed for some rows: how often the clone was seen (once, few, many), or a class if it is expanded.

len,d_gene,abundance,v_gene,j_gene,CDR3nt,CDR3aa
14,TRBD2,.,TRBV27,TRBJ2-7,TGTGCCAGCAGTCTGAAGGGACTAGCCTACGAGCAGTACTTC,CASSLKGLAYEQYF
13,TRBD1,.,TRBV5-4,TRBJ1-2,TGTGCCAGCACGACAGGGGGCGGCTATGGCTACACCTTC,CASTTGGGYGYTF
15,TRBD1,.,TRBV18,TRBJ1-4,TGTGCCAGCTCAAGGGACAGCCCAACTAATGAAAAACTGTTTTTT,CASSRDSPTNEKLFF
15,.,.,TRBV9,TRBJ2-1,TGTGCCAGCAGCGTAGAGATCAACCCTTCTAATAGCAAGTTCTTC,CASSVEINPSNSKFF
15,.,once,TRBV27,TRBJ2-3,TGTGCCAGCTCCCCCCAGGCAGGCCCCACAGATACGCAGTATTTT,CASSPQAGPTDTQYF
13,.,.,TRBV12-3/TRBV12-4,TRBJ1-2,TGTGCCAGCAGTTTCAACGGGGGAGATGGCTACACCTTC,CASSFNGGDGYTF
16,.,.,TRBV11-2,TRBJ2-3,TGTGCCAGCAGCCTAGGGACCAGCGGAGTCACAGATACGCAGTATTTT,CASSLGTSGVTDTQYF
16,.,few,TRBV7-2,TRBJ1-3,TGTGCCAGCAGCTTAGTGGGGGGGGCGGCTGGAAACACCATATATTTT,CASSLVGGAAGNTIYF
16,TRBD2,.,TRBV6-2/TRBV6-3,TRBJ2-7,TGTGCCAGCAGTTACGCGGTAGCGGGAGACCCCTACGAGCAGTACTTC,CASSYAVAGDPYEQYF
14,.,.,TRBV25-1,TRBJ1-1,TGTGCCAGCAGTGAGGCTAGGAGGGGCACTGAAGCTTTCTTT,CASSEARRGTEAFF
14,.,.,TRBV2,TRBJ1-4,TGTGCCAGCAGTGAAGCACGGAGGGCGAGCAAACTGTTTTTT,CASSEARRASKLFF
14,TRBD2,.,TRBV11-3,TRBJ2-3,TGTGCCAGCCAACTAGCGGGGCTCACAGATACGCAGTATTTT,CASQLAGLTDTQYF
14,.,.,TRBV11-3,TRBJ1-1,TGTGCCAGCAGCTTAGGACTAGTGAACACTGAAGCTTTCTTT,CASSLGLVNTEAFF
16,.,.,TRBV3-1/TRBV3-2,TRBJ2-5,TGTGCCAGCAGCCAAGGTACTAGACCGGGACAAGAGACCCAGTACTTC,CASSQGTRPGQETQYF
17,TRBD1,.,TRBV11-3,TRBJ2-5,TGTGCCAGCAGCTCTCGCATACGGACAGGGGAGGAAGAGACCCAGTACTTC,CASSSRIRTGEEETQYF
16,TRBD1,.,TRBV14,TRBJ1-1,TGTGCCAGCAGCCTCCGGGACAGGGTAAGATGGACTGAAGCTTTCTTT,CASSLRDRVRWTEAFF
18,TRBD2,.,TRBV5-4,TRBJ2-3,TGTGCCAGCAGCTACGGGACTAGCGGGAGGTTTATGCCGGATACGCAGTATTTT,CASSYGTSGRFMPDTQYF
12,.,.,TRBV7-8,TRBJ2-3,TGTGCCAGCAGCCTCCAGGTGGTTACGCAGTATTTT,CASSLQVVTQYF
15,.,few,TRBV3-1/TRBV3-2,TRBJ2-7,TGTGCCAGCAGCCAAGGGCCGGGGGTCGCCTACGAGCAGTACTTC,CASSQGPGVAYEQYF
18,TRBD2,.,TRBV10-1,TRBJ2-4,TGCGCCAGCTGCACTAGCGGGCGGTTCCAAGTAGCCAAAAACATTCAGTACTTC,CASCTSGRFQVAKNIQYF
14,.,.,TRBV27,TRBJ1-4,TGTGCCAGCAGTCCTCCAGGGTACAATGAAAAACTGTTTTTT,CASSPPGYNEKLFF
14,TRBD2,.,TRBV7-2,TRBJ2-7,TGTGCCAGCAGCTTAGCGGGAGGGTCCTACGAGCAGTACTTC,CASSLAGGSYEQYF
13,.,.,TRBV11-3,TRBJ2-2,TGTGCCAGCAGCTTAGACAGGACCGGGGAGCTGTTTTTT,CASSLDRTGELFF
16,TRBD2,.,TRBV11-3,TRBJ2-7,TGTGCCAGCAGCTTAAACCGGGAGGGCCTAGTCTACGAGCAGTACTTC,CASSLNREGLVYEQYF
15,TRBD2,once,TRBV4-1,TRBJ2-5,TGCGCCAGCAGCCAAGAGGGGGGGGGCCAAGAGACCCAGTACTTC,CASSQEGGGQETQYF
13,.,.,TRBV7-9,TRBJ1-5,TGTGCCAGCAGCACTTCGGTCAATCAGCCCCAGCATTTT,CASSTSVNQPQHF
15,.,.,TRBV5-1,TRBJ2-5,TGCGCCAGCAGCTTGCGGGGGGCGAACCAAGAGACCCAGTACTTC,CASSLRGANQETQYF
14,TRBD1,.,TRBV19,TRBJ2-1,TGTGCCAGTAGTTCTCGGACAGGGGTGCATGAGCAGTTCTTC,CASSSRTGVHEQFF
13,.,.,TRBV12-3/TRBV12-4,TRBJ1-5,TGTGCCAGCAGCCCACAGGGTATTCAGCCCCAGCATTTT,CASSPQGIQPQHF
13,.,.,TRBV19,TRBJ2-3,TGTGCCAGTAATCAGAGGTTTATAGATACGCAGTATTTT,CASNQRFIDTQYF
16,.,.,TRBV21-1,TRBJ1-4,TGTGCCAGCAGCAAAGACACCGGGACAGGAAATGAAAAACTGTTTTTT,CASSKDTGTGNEKLFF
13,.,few,TRBV5-4,TRBJ2-2,TGTGCCAGCAGCCCAGAGAGGACCGGGGAGCTGTTTTTT,CASSPERTGELFF
12,.,.,TRBV27,TRBJ2-3,TGTGCCAGCAGTTCACAGGTAGATACGCAGTATTTT,CASSSQVDTQYF
15,.,.,TRBV9,TRBJ1-3,TGTGCCAGCAGCGTAGACGGGTACTCTGGAAACACCATATATTTT,CASSVDGYSGNTIYF
12,.,.,TRBV7-2,TRBJ2-7,TGTGCCAGCAGCTTATCCGGCGGCGAGCAGTACTTC,CASSLSGGEQYF
15,TRBD1,.,TRBV2,TRBJ2-1,TGTGCCAGCGGCTCCCGGGACAGGGGAATAGATGAGCAGTTCTTC,CASGSRDRGIDEQFF
17,.,.,TRBV5-4,TRBJ2-6,TGTGCCAGCAGCTTGGGCCTACACAGCTCTGGGGCCAACGTCCTGACTTTC,CASSLGLHSSGANVLTF
18,.,.,TRBV7-8,TRBJ2-7,TGTGCCAGCAGCTTAGGCGGTGGGGCGGGATCACTAGGCTACGAGCAGTACTTC,CASSLGGGAGSLGYEQYF
14,TRBD2,.,TRBV4-3,TRBJ2-5,TGCGCCAGCCATGAGGTACTAGCGGGAGAGACCCAGTACTTC,CASHEVLAGETQYF
17,TRBD2,once,TRBV18,TRBJ2-3,TGTGCCAGCTCATCAGCGGTTCCGGGACTAGCGGGAGATACGCAGTATTTT,CASSSAVPGLAGDTQYF
13,.,.,TRBV23-1,TRBJ2-7,TGCGCCAGCATATCACCCCCGGGATACGAGCAGTACTTC,CASISPPGYEQYF
15,TRBD1,few,TRBV19,TRBJ1-5,TGTGCCAGTAGTCAGGGGGATGGGTACAATCAGCCCCAGCATTTT,CASSQGDGYNQPQHF
13,.,once,TRBV10-3,TRBJ2-7,TGTGCCACCCAGACGGGCGCGGGCTACGAGCAGTACTTC,CATQTGAGYEQYF
14,.,.,TRBV5-4,TRBJ1-3,TGTGCCAGCAGCCCTAAGACAGCCGGAAACACCATATATTTT,CASSPKTAGNTIYF
15,.,.,TRBV9,TRBJ2-1,TGTGCCAGCAGCGTAATACCGGGAATTCACAATGAGCAGTTCTTC,CASSVIPGIHNEQFF
15,TRBD1,.,TRBV6-4,TRBJ2-3,TGTGCCAGCAGTAGACAGGGACGGAGTACAGATACGCAGTATTTT,CASSRQGRSTDTQYF